The 28 T cell receptor beta chains below come from one sample, sequenced in a study of T cell changes during pregnancy in multiple sclerosis. The table came from immunoSEQ multiplex PCR; TCRdb's copy has only in-frame clones and leaves some out. The table lists about 73,000 clones, almost 95% of them singletons, with less than 3.5% in the top ten. This specimen consisted of peripheral blood, obtained in the third trimester of pregnancy. These receptors were obtained from a female donor in good health, enrolled as a control in a pregnancy study.

The rearrangement uses TRBV28 and TRBJ2-7; 7 positions agree with TRBD1. Germline CDR1 MDHEN, CDR2 SYDVKM. The CDR3 spans 15 residues. The ends lost 7 bases at V and 4 bases at J; junction bases unmatched: 13. CDR3 coding DNA: TGTGCCAGCACTCCATCCGGGACAGTGTCTTACGAGCAGTACTTC. It is translated as CASTPSGTVSYEQYF. The full variable domain, in which reference TRBV28 and TRBJ2-7 provide the parts outside the CDR3, is DVKVTQSSRYLVKRTGEKVFLECVQDMDHENMFWYRQDPGLGLRLIYFSYDVKMKEKGDIPEGYSVSREKKERFSLILESASTNQTSMYLCASTPSGTVSYEQYFGPGTRLTVT.

The chain couples TRBV4-1 to TRBJ2-7, with 9 bases fitting TRBD1. CDR1 is MGHRA and CDR2 is YSYEKL in the germline V gene. This CDR3 contains 15 residues. V lost 2 bases and J lost 6; bases outside the gene matches: 8. CDR3 sequence (DNA): TGCGCCAGCAGCCAATCGGGACAGGGTTCTGGCGAGCAGTACTTC. This gives the protein CASSQSGQGSGEQYF.

V gene TRBV10-2 combines with J gene TRBJ1-3; unclear D gene. Trimming shortened V by 8 bases and J by 3 bases, and 5 bases separated the two germline ends. The CDR3 is made up of 11 amino acids. In germline, CDR1 is WSHSY, CDR2 SAAADI. CDR3 sequence reads: CASGDGNTIYF. For the CDR3, the DNA is TGCGCCAGCGGAGATGGAAACACCATATATTTT.

This chain links TRBV30 with TRBJ2-3; 12 positions match TRBD2. Germline CDR1 GTSNPN, CDR2 SVGIG (reference sequence). Trimming cost V 4 bases and J 4 bases; bases outside gene matches: 6. The CDR3 loop spans 15 amino acids. The CDR3 nucleotides are TGTGCCTGGACCCGACTAGCGGGAGTTTCAGATACGCAGTATTTT. This sequence encodes CAWTRLAGVSDTQYF. The full variable domain, its missing parts supplied by reference TRBV30 and TRBJ2-3, is SQTIHQWPATLVQPVGSPLSLECTVEGTSNPNLYWYRQAAGRGLQLLFYSVGIGQISSEVPQNLSASRPQDRQFILSSKKLLLSDSGFYLCAWTRLAGVSDTQYFGPGTRLTVL.

This chain uses TRBV28 with TRBJ2-5; maybe TRBD2 (6 bases). Germline V CDR1 and CDR2: MDHEN, SYDVKM. The V gene lost 6 bases and the J gene lost 1 base, with 15 bases spanning the gap. This CDR3 comprises 15 residues. CDR3 nucleotide sequence: TGTGCCAGCAGCCGGACCCCGGGGGTCCAAGAGACCCAGTACTTC. It encodes CASSRTPGVQETQYF.

V gene TRBV15 combines with J gene TRBJ2-7; TRBD1 might be the D (6 bases). The CDR3 is made up of 14 amino acids. The germline V and J ends were trimmed by 3 bases and 2 bases, with 11 bases remaining between them. Germline CDR1 LNHNV, CDR2 YYDKDF (reference sequence). CDR3 amino acids: CATSRAQGAYEQYF. The DNA of the CDR3 is TGTGCCACCAGCAGGGCACAGGGAGCCTACGAGCAGTACTTC.

V and J are TRBV15 and TRBJ2-5, with 8 nucleotides matching TRBD1. The CDR3 runs to 15 residues. The ends lost 0 bases at V and 5 bases at J; junction bases unmatched: 5. Per germline, CDR1 LNHNV and CDR2 YYDKDF (reference sequence). The CDR3 sequence: CATSRDRGPGETQYF. The DNA of the CDR3 is TGTGCCACCAGCAGAGACAGGGGGCCGGGGGAGACCCAGTACTTC. Filled out from reference TRBV15 and TRBJ2-5, the complete variable domain reads DAMVIQNPRYQVTQFGKPVTLSCSQTLNHNVMYWYQQKSSQAPKLLFHYYDKDFNNEADTPDNFQSRRPNTSFCFLDIRSPGLGDTAMYLCATSRDRGPGETQYFGPGTRLLVL.

The chain employs TRBV27 and TRBJ1-1; no firm D call. V lost 2 bases to trimming and J lost 3 bases, with 7 bases between them. The CDR3 length is 13 residues. Germline V CDR1 and CDR2: MNHEY, SMNVEV (reference sequence). The CDR3 sequence is CASSLGADTEAFF. The CDR3 DNA reads TGTGCCAGCAGTTTAGGAGCGGACACTGAAGCTTTCTTT.

The chain couples TRBV9 to TRBJ2-5; 13 bases are shared with TRBD2. The V gene's germline CDR1 is SGDLS and CDR2 YYNGEE. The J segment lost 4 bases and the V segment lost 4 bases, leaving 7 bases of the junction unmatched. This CDR3 has 16 amino acids. Written as DNA, the CDR3 is TGTGCCAGCAGCCAGACGGGACTAGCGGGACTAGAGACCCAGTACTTC. This gives the protein CASSQTGLAGLETQYF.

The rearrangement links TRBV6-6 to TRBJ2-3, with D tentatively TRBD1 (6 bases). The CDR3 has 15 residues. Looked up from germline, CDR1 is MNHNY and CDR2 is SVGAGI (reference sequence). The V end was cut by 6 bases, the J end by 0 bases, with 13 bases between. CDR3 region: CASSLGGISTDTQYF. CDR3 sequence (DNA): TGTGCCAGCAGCCTAGGGGGAATAAGCACAGATACGCAGTATTTT.

The gene calls are TRBV5-1 and TRBJ2-1, with TRBD2 as a possible D gene (6 bases). V was pared by 2 bases and J by 4 bases, with 10 bases between. CDR1 is SGHRS and CDR2 is YFSETQ in the germline V gene. The CDR3 is 14 residues long. DNA for the CDR3: TGCGCCAGCAGCTTCGGGACTCTTTACAATGAGCAGTTCTTC. Protein product: CASSFGTLYNEQFF.

CDR3: CASSNRLELETQYF. The DNA of the CDR3 is TGTGCCAGCAGCAACAGGTTAGAGCTGGAGACCCAGTACTTC. The chain carries TRBV6-6 and TRBJ2-5; D might be TRBD1 (5 bases). CDR1 MNHNY and CDR2 SVGAGI come from the germline V gene (reference sequence). V was trimmed by 6 bases and J by 5 bases, leaving 16 bases between them. The length of the CDR3 is 14 residues.

This chain links TRBV18 with TRBJ2-7, with a possible D match to TRBD1 (5 bases). The CDR3 contains 19 residues. Germline assignment: CDR1 KGHSH and CDR2 LQKENI. V dropped 2 bases and J dropped 4 bases, with 27 bases sitting between them. The CDR3 DNA sequence: TGTGCCAGCTCACCAAAGGCGATTAGCACAGGCAGGAAGGGATACGAGCAGTACTTC. Its protein is CASSPKAISTGRKGYEQYF.

V and J are TRBV7-9 and TRBJ2-1, with 8 bases aligning to TRBD1. With V trimmed by 5 bases and J by 9 bases, 12 bases remained unmatched. Germline values: CDR1 SEHNR, CDR2 FQNEAQ (reference sequence). CDR3 length equals 15 residues. Here the CDR3 reads CASSPPDRDLTEQFF. DNA for the CDR3: TGTGCCAGCAGCCCTCCGGACAGGGATTTAACTGAGCAGTTCTTC. Looking up the rest from reference TRBV7-9 and TRBJ2-1 gives the full variable domain: DTGVSQNPRHKITKRGQNVTFRCDPISEHNRLYWYRQTLGQGPEFLTYFQNEAQLEKSRLLSDRFSAERPKGSFSTLEIQRTEQGDSAMYLCASSPPDRDLTEQFFGPGTRLTVL.

This rearrangement joins TRBV29-1 to TRBJ2-3, with 8 bases lining up with TRBD1. V lost 7 bases, J lost 2 bases, and 8 bases stayed unmatched. This CDR3 has 14 amino acids. Germline lookup yields CDR1 SQVTM and CDR2 ANQGSEA. The CDR3 nucleotides read TGCAGCGGAACCGGGACAGGTGACACAGATACGCAGTATTTT. It is translated as CSGTGTGDTDTQYF.

The genes are TRBV28 and TRBJ1-1, with D possibly matching TRBD1 (6 bases). CDR3 size: 15 residues. V was pared by 9 bases and J by 1 base, with 18 bases between. Germline values: CDR1 MDHEN, CDR2 SYDVKM. CDR3 in DNA: TGTGCCAGTAGGGTAGGTACAGGGTGGAACACTGAAGCTTTCTTT. It is translated as CASRVGTGWNTEAFF.

CDR3 in amino acids: CASSQEQQGASGNTIYF. In DNA, the CDR3 is TGTGCCAGCAGCCAAGAACAGCAGGGGGCTAGTGGAAACACCATATATTTT. The V gene is TRBV4-2, the J gene TRBJ1-3; the match to TRBD1 covers 8 bases. The CDR3 totals 17 residues. V lost 0 bases and J lost 3; bases outside the gene matches: 7. Germline loops: CDR1 LGHNA, CDR2 YNFKEQ.

The table lists this clone with a count of one. The chain combines TRBV19 with TRBJ1-1, with unresolved D. The V end lost 2 bases, the J end lost 2 bases, and 9 bases lay between the germline ends. The CDR3 consists of 14 residues. Germline-derived CDR1 and CDR2 are LNHDA and SQIVND (reference sequence). CDR3 region: CASSIYGRNTEAFF. The CDR3 DNA is TGTGCCAGTAGTATATACGGGAGAAACACTGAAGCTTTCTTT. The variable domain in full, completed from reference TRBV19 and TRBJ1-1, reads DGGITQSPKYLFRKEGQNVTLSCEQNLNHDAMYWYRQDPGQGLRLIYYSQIVNDFQKGDIAEGYSVSREKKESFPLTVTSAQKNPTAFYLCASSIYGRNTEAFFGQGTRLTVV.

The J gene is TRBJ2-5, the V gene TRBV18; D is ambiguous. V was cut by 2 bases and J by 5 bases, with 9 bases left in between. The CDR3 has 13 amino acids. The germline CDR1 and CDR2 sequences are KGHSH and LQKENI. The CDR3 sequence: CASSPSRLETQYF. In nucleotides, the CDR3 is TGTGCCAGCTCACCATCCAGGCTGGAGACCCAGTACTTC. Full variable domain (rest looked up from reference TRBV18 and TRBJ2-5): NAGVMQNPRHLVRRRGQEARLRCSPMKGHSHVYWYRQLPEEGLKFMVYLQKENIIDESGMPKERFSAEFPKEGPSILRIQQVVRGDSAAYFCASSPSRLETQYFGPGTRLLVL.

This clone has only one observation. The chain carries TRBV19 and TRBJ1-5; 8 nucleotides line up with TRBD1. CDR1 LNHDA and CDR2 SQIVND come from the germline V gene (reference sequence). The CDR3 length is 14 residues. The J segment lost 3 bases and the V segment lost 6 bases, leaving 4 bases of the junction unmatched. This CDR3 is CASRWTGNNQPQHF. CDR3 in DNA: TGTGCCAGTAGGTGGACAGGGAACAATCAGCCCCAGCATTTT.

The rearrangement uses TRBV7-2 and TRBJ1-4; possible D gene TRBD1, 6 bases. The V and J ends lost 4 bases and 5 bases respectively, with 14 bases between them. CDR3 length: 15 amino acids. Germline-derived CDR1 and CDR2 are SGHTA and FQGNSA. The CDR3 loop reads CASSSYRVGNEKLFF. For the CDR3, the DNA is TGTGCCAGCAGCTCCTACAGGGTGGGGAATGAAAAACTGTTTTTT. Drawing the rest from reference TRBV7-2 and TRBJ1-4, the complete variable domain is GAGVSQSPSNKVTEKGKDVELRCDPISGHTALYWYRQSLGQGLEFLIYFQGNSAPDKSGLPSDRFSAERTGGSVSTLTIQRTQQEDSAVYLCASSSYRVGNEKLFFGSGTQLSVL.

The CDR3 region is CASSERGSNQPQHF. CDR3 coding DNA: TGTGCCAGCAGTGAAAGAGGAAGCAATCAGCCCCAGCATTTT. This chain links TRBV2 with TRBJ1-5, with unresolved D. The germline V gene has CDR1 SNHLY and CDR2 FYNNEI. This CDR3 comprises 14 residues. V dropped 2 bases and J dropped 1 base, with 6 bases sitting between them.

The chain links TRBV25-1 to TRBJ2-7; 7 bases line up with TRBD2. The CDR3 is 15 amino acids. V lost 4 bases, J lost 5 bases, and 11 bases stayed unmatched. Germline-derived CDR1 and CDR2 are MGHDK and SYGVNS. Here the CDR3 reads CASSAAGAKGDEQYF. DNA of the CDR3: TGTGCCAGCAGTGCTGCGGGAGCAAAAGGGGACGAGCAGTACTTC.

The genes are TRBV7-2 and TRBJ2-5, with 9 bases that match TRBD1. Germline V CDR1 and CDR2: SGHTA, FQGNSA. The CDR3 sequence is 13 residues long. V was clipped by 5 bases and J by 7 bases; unmatched bases: 5. CDR3 coding DNA: TGTGCCAGCAGCAGTGGACAGGGGCGGACCCAGTACTTC. This sequence encodes CASSSGQGRTQYF.

The chain employs TRBV5-8 and TRBJ1-2; D gene ambiguous. Germline CDR1 is SGHTS and CDR2 is YDEGEE. CDR3 size: 14 residues. Trimming pared 3 bases from V and 2 bases from J, leaving 11 bases between. The CDR3 loop is CASSSQQRNYGYTF. The CDR3 DNA reads TGTGCCAGCAGCTCGCAACAGAGAAACTATGGCTACACCTTC.

The chain recombines TRBV28 with TRBJ1-5, with TRBD1 identical over 8 bases. With 5 bases clipped from V and 5 bases from J, the junction kept 8 bases outside the gene matches. Germline CDR1 is MDHEN and CDR2 is SYDVKM. This CDR3 is built from 15 residues. The CDR3 reads CASSPSQGVDQPQHF. CDR3 coding DNA: TGTGCCAGCAGTCCCTCACAGGGGGTGGATCAGCCCCAGCATTTT.

The rearrangement links TRBV7-8 to TRBJ2-3; 7 positions agree with TRBD1. The CDR3 sequence is 13 residues long. With 5 bases clipped from V and 4 bases from J, the junction kept 3 bases outside the gene matches. The germline V gene encodes CDR1 SGHVS and CDR2 FQNEAQ. The CDR3 sequence: CASSAQGPDTQYF. In DNA, the CDR3 is TGTGCCAGCAGCGCACAGGGGCCAGATACGCAGTATTTT. Drawing the rest from reference TRBV7-8 and TRBJ2-3, the complete variable domain is GAGVSQSPRYKVAKRGQDVALRCDPISGHVSLFWYQQALGQGPEFLTYFQNEAQLDKSGLPSDRFFAERPEGSVSTLKIQRTQQEDSAVYLCASSAQGPDTQYFGPGTRLTVL.

This chain joins TRBV27 and TRBJ2-7; possible D gene TRBD2, 6 bases. CDR1 and CDR2 from the germline V gene are MNHEY and SMNVEV (reference sequence). The length of the CDR3 is 16 residues. Trimming took off 5 bases at V and 2 bases at J, with 19 bases between the two ends. The CDR3 reads CASSPGLRTGAYEQYF. CDR3 nucleotides: TGTGCCAGCAGTCCGGGACTTAGGACGGGAGCCTACGAGCAGTACTTC.